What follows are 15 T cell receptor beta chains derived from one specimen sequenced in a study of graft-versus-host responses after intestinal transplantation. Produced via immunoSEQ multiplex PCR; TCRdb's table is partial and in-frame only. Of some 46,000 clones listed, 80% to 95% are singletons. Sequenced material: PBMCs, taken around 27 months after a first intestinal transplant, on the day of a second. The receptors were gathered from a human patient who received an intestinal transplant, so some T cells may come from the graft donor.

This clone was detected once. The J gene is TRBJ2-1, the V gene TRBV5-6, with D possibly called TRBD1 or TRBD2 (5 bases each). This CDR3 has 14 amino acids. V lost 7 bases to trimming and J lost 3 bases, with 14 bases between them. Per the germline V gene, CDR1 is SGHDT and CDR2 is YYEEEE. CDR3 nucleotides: TGTGCCAGCCGACCGGGGCAGCTCTACAATGAGCAGTTCTTC. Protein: CASRPGQLYNEQFF. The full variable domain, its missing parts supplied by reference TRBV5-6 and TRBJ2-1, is DAGVTQSPTHLIKTRGQQVTLRCSPKSGHDTVSWYQQALGQGPQFIFQYYEEEERQRGNFPDRFSGHQFPNYSSELNVNALLLGDSALYLCASRPGQLYNEQFFGPGTRLTVL.

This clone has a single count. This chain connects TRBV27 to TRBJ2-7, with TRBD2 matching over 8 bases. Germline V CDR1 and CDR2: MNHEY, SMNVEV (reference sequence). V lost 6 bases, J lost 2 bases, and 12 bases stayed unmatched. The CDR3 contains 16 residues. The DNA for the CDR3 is TGTGCCAGCAGCCTGTACCCCCCGGGACTAGCCTACGAGCAGTACTTC. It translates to CASSLYPPGLAYEQYF.

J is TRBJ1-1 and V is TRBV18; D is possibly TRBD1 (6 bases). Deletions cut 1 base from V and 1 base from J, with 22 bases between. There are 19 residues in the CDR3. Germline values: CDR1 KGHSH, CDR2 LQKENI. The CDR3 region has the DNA TGTGCCAGCTCACCACGAATATTGGGGACAAACAACCCGAACACTGAAGCTTTCTTT. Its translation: CASSPRILGTNNPNTEAFF.

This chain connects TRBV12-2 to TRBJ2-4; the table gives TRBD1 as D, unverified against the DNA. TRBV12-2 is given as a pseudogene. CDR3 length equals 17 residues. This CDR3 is CASREAPGQRFKNIQYF. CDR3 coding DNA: TGTGCAAGTCGCGAGGCCCCGGGACAGCGGTTCAAAAACATTCAGTACTTC.

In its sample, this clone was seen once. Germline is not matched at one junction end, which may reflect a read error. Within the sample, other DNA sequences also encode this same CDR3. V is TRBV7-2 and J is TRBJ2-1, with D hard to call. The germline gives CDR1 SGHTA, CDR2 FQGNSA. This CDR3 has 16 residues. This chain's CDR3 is CASSSRYDGSSNEQFF. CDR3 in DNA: TGTGCCAGCAGCTCCCGGTATGATGGTAGCTCCAATGAGCAATTCTTC. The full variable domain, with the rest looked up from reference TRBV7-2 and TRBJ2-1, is GAGVSQSPSNKVTEKGKDVELRCDPISGHTALYWYRQSLGQGLEFLIYFQGNSAPDKSGLPSDRFSAERTGGSVSTLTIQRTQQEDSAVYLCASSSRYDGSSNEQFFGPGTRLTVL.

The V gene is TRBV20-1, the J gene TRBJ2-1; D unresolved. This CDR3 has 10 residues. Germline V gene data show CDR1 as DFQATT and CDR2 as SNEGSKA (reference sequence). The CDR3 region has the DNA TGCATGGGGTACGACAATGAGCAGTTCTTC. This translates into CMGYDNEQFF.

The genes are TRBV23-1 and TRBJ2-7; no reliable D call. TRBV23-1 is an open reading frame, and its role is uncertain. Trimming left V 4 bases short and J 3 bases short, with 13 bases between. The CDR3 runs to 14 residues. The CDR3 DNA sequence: TGCGCCAGCAGTCCCAGCCTCTCTAGCTACGAGCAGTACTTC. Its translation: CASSPSLSSYEQYF.

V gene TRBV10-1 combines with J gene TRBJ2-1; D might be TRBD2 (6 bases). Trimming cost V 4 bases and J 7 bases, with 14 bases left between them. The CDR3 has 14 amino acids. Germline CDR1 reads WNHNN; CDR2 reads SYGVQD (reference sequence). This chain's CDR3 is CASSAHKGLNEQFF. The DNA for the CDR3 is TGCGCCAGCAGTGCACACAAGGGACTGAATGAGCAGTTCTTC.

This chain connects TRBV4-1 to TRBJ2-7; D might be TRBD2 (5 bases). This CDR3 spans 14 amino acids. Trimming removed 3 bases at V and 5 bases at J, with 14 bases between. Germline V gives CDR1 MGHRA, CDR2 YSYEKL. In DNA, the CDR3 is TGCGCCAGCAGCCACCAATTAACCGGGGACGAGCAGTACTTC. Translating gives CASSHQLTGDEQYF.

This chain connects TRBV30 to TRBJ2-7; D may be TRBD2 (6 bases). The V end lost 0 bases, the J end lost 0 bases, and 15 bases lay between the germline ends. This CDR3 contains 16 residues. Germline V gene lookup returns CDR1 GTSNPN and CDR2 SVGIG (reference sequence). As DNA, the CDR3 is TGTGCCTGGAGTGTATTAAGCGCGGGATTCTCCTACGAGCAGTACTTC. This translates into CAWSVLSAGFSYEQYF. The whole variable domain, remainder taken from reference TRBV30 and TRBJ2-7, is SQTIHQWPATLVQPVGSPLSLECTVEGTSNPNLYWYRQAAGRGLQLLFYSVGIGQISSEVPQNLSASRPQDRQFILSSKKLLLSDSGFYLCAWSVLSAGFSYEQYFGPGTRLTVT.

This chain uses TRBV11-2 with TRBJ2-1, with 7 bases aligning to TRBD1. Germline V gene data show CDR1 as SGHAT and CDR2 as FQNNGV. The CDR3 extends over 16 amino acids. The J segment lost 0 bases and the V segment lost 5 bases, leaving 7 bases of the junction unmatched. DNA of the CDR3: TGTGCCAGCAGCCTCCAGACAGGGAGCTCCTACAATGAGCAGTTCTTC. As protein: CASSLQTGSSYNEQFF.

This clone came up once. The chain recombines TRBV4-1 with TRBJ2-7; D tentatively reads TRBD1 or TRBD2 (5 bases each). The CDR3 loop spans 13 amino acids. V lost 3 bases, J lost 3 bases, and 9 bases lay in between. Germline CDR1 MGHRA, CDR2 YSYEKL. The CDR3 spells CASSQLGVYEQYF. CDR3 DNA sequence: TGCGCCAGCAGCCAGTTGGGGGTCTACGAGCAGTACTTC.

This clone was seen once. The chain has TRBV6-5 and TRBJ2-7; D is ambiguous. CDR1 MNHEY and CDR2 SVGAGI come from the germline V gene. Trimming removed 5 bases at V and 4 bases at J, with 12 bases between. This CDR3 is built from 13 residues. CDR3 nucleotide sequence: TGTGCCAGCAGTGAACGACCTGGGTACGAGCAGTACTTC. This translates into CASSERPGYEQYF.

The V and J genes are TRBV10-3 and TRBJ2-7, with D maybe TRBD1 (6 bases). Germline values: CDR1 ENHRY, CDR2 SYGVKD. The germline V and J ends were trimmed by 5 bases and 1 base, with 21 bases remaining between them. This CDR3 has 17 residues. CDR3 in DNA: TGTGCCATCAGTCGACTCGGGTTACAGGGCCCTTCCTACGAGCAGTACTTC. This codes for CAISRLGLQGPSYEQYF.

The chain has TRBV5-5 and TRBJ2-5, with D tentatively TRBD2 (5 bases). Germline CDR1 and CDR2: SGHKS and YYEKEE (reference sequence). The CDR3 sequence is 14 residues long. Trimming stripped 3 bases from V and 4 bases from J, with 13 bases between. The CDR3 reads CASSSLGGRETQYF. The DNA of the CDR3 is TGTGCCAGCAGCTCCCTCGGTGGGAGAGAGACCCAGTACTTC.